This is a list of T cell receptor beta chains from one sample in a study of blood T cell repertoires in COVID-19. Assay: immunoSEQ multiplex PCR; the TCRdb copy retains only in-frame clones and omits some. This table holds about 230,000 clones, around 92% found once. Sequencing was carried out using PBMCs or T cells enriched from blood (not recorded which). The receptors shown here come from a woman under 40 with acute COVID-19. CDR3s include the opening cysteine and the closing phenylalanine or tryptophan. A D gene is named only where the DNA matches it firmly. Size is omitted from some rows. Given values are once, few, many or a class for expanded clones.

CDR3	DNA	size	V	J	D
CASSSPGHTAPGGETQYF	TGTGCCAGCAGCTCTCCGGGACATACGGCCCCGGGCGGAGAGACCCAGTACTTC	NA	TRBV7-7	TRBJ2-5	NA
CASSPQVGQTYGYTF	TGTGCCAGCTCCCCACAGGTGGGACAGACTTATGGCTACACCTTC	NA	TRBV5-4	TRBJ1-2	TRBD1
CASSQNGLAGANEQYF	TGTGCCAGCAGCCAAAACGGACTAGCGGGGGCTAACGAGCAGTACTTC	NA	TRBV7-6	TRBJ2-7	TRBD2
CASSPGPTSAIQYF	TGTGCCAGCAGCCCGGGTCCCACCTCAGCCATTCAGTACTTC	NA	TRBV2	TRBJ2-4	NA
CASSQRVPSGDSGANVLTF	TGTGCCAGCAGCCAAAGAGTCCCTAGCGGGGACTCTGGGGCCAACGTCCTGACTTTC	NA	TRBV3-1/TRBV3-2	TRBJ2-6	TRBD2
CSGLTGEDGYTF	TGCAGCGGGCTGACAGGGGAGGACGGCTACACCTTC	NA	TRBV29-1	TRBJ1-2	TRBD1
CASSRSHGSTYGYTF	TGCGCCAGCAGCCGATCACACGGGAGTACCTATGGCTACACCTTC	NA	TRBV4-3	TRBJ1-2	NA
CASSPGGGANYGYTF	TGCGCCAGCAGCCCCGGTGGAGGAGCTAACTATGGCTACACCTTC	NA	TRBV5-1	TRBJ1-2	NA
CSVEEPQGNTIYF	TGCAGCGTTGAGGAGCCACAGGGCAACACCATATATTTT	once	TRBV29-1	TRBJ1-3	NA
CASTPSGKHGYTF	TGTGCCAGCACCCCGTCAGGGAAGCATGGCTACACCTTC	NA	TRBV12-3/TRBV12-4	TRBJ1-2	NA
CASGLGQSNTEAFF	TGTGCTAGTGGTTTGGGACAGTCGAACACTGAAGCTTTCTTT	NA	TRBV12-5	TRBJ1-1	NA
CASSQEPRGGVTDTQYF	TGCGCCAGCAGCCAAGAGCCACGGGGGGGGGTCACAGATACGCAGTATTTT	NA	TRBV4-3	TRBJ2-3	TRBD2
CASSSGSNQPQHF	TGTGCCAGCAGCTCGGGGAGCAATCAGCCCCAGCATTTT	NA	TRBV7-2	TRBJ1-5	NA
CASSTNRMETEAFF	TGTGCCAGCAGCACCAACAGGATGGAGACTGAAGCTTTCTTT	NA	TRBV13	TRBJ1-1	NA
CASSYSGQGISEQYF	TGTGCCAGCAGTTACTCAGGGCAGGGGATCTCTGAGCAGTACTTC	NA	TRBV6-5	TRBJ2-7	NA
CASSLTSATGANYGYTF	TGTGCCAGCAGCTTAACGAGCGCGACAGGGGCTAACTATGGCTACACCTTC	NA	TRBV7-3	TRBJ1-2	TRBD1
CASSPWRGQVNTEAFF	TGTGCCAGCAGCCCCTGGCGGGGACAGGTGAACACTGAAGCTTTCTTT	once	TRBV9	TRBJ1-1	TRBD1
CASSGRAGGSSYNEQFF	TGTGCCAGCAGCGGTAGAGCGGGGGGGAGCTCCTACAATGAGCAGTTCTTC	NA	TRBV11-2	TRBJ2-1	TRBD2
CASSSGQGRVGPYNEQFF	TGTGCCAGTAGTTCAGGACAGGGCCGGGTTGGGCCCTACAATGAGCAGTTCTTC	once	TRBV19	TRBJ2-1	TRBD1
CASSKQGSGNTIYF	TGTGCCAGCAGCAAACAGGGTTCTGGAAACACCATATATTTT	NA	TRBV7-2	TRBJ1-3	NA
CATSRDSSYNEQFF	TGTGCCACCAGCAGGGATAGCTCCTACAATGAGCAGTTCTTC	NA	TRBV24-1	TRBJ2-1	NA
CASSPQRGRTDTQYF	TGTGCCAGCAGTCCTCAGCGGGGGCGCACAGATACGCAGTATTTT	NA	TRBV25-1	TRBJ2-3	TRBD2
CASSHGRAGQPSNQPQHF	TGTGCCAGCAGCCATGGCCGTGCGGGACAGCCAAGCAATCAGCCCCAGCATTTT	NA	TRBV3-1/TRBV3-2	TRBJ1-5	TRBD1
CASSQDTDSPLHF	TGTGCCAGCAGCCAGGATACAGATTCACCCCTCCACTTT	NA	TRBV7-9	TRBJ1-6	NA
CATSRDMSRGGYNEQFF	TGTGCCACCAGCAGAGATATGTCGCGGGGGGGCTACAATGAGCAGTTCTTC	NA	TRBV15	TRBJ2-1	TRBD2
CASSAQGNTEAFF	TGTGCCAGCAGTGCCCAGGGGAACACTGAAGCTTTCTTT	NA	TRBV6-7	TRBJ1-1	NA
CAYTGVIGTKYEQYF	TGTGCCTATACTGGGGTTATTGGGACAAAGTACGAGCAGTACTTC	NA	TRBV30	TRBJ2-7	NA
CASSEEWNTEAFF	TGTGCCAGCAGTGAGGAGTGGAACACTGAAGCTTTCTTT	NA	TRBV25-1	TRBJ1-1	NA
CASSLLGLRAVETQYF	TGTGCCAGCTCGCTTCTCGGACTGAGGGCCGTCGAGACCCAGTACTTC	once	TRBV18	TRBJ2-5	NA
CASSILSSYNEQFF	TGTGCCAGTAGTATCCTATCCTCCTACAATGAGCAGTTCTTC	NA	TRBV19	TRBJ2-1	NA
CASSQDQVFGQGAPEQYF	TGCGCCAGCAGCCAAGATCAGGTGTTTGGACAGGGGGCTCCCGAGCAGTACTTC	NA	TRBV4-1	TRBJ2-7	TRBD1
CASSSRDSRIMNTEAFF	TGTGCCAGCAGCTCGAGGGACAGCAGAATCATGAACACTGAAGCTTTCTTT	few	TRBV7-8	TRBJ1-1	TRBD1
CASSPRTGGNEQFF	TGTGCCAGCAGCCCTAGGACAGGGGGCAATGAGCAGTTCTTC	NA	TRBV14	TRBJ2-1	TRBD1
CASSGTGNQPQHF	TGTGCCAGCAGCGGGACAGGCAATCAGCCCCAGCATTTT	NA	TRBV5-5	TRBJ1-5	TRBD1
CASSDGTGLSAQHF	TGCGCCAGCAGCGACGGGACAGGACTTTCGGCCCAGCATTTT	NA	TRBV4-1	TRBJ1-5	TRBD1
CASSLDIPAGELFF	TGCGCCAGCAGCTTGGATATTCCGGCCGGGGAGCTGTTTTTT	NA	TRBV5-1	TRBJ2-2	NA
CASSERRWEAGNNEQFF	TGTGCCAGCAGTGAACGTCGTTGGGAAGCGGGAAACAATGAGCAGTTCTTC	NA	TRBV6-1	TRBJ2-1	TRBD2
CASSLGSSGQEAFF	TGTGCCAGCAGTTTAGGCTCGAGTGGACAGGAAGCTTTCTTT	NA	TRBV6-5	TRBJ1-1	NA
CASSVKRGLAEETQYF	TGTGCCAGCAGTGTCAAACGAGGACTAGCGGAAGAGACCCAGTACTTC	NA	TRBV25-1	TRBJ2-5	TRBD2
CASSPWTGEGTGELFF	TGCGCCAGCAGCCCTTGGACAGGGGAGGGGACCGGGGAGCTGTTTTTT	NA	TRBV5-1	TRBJ2-2	TRBD1